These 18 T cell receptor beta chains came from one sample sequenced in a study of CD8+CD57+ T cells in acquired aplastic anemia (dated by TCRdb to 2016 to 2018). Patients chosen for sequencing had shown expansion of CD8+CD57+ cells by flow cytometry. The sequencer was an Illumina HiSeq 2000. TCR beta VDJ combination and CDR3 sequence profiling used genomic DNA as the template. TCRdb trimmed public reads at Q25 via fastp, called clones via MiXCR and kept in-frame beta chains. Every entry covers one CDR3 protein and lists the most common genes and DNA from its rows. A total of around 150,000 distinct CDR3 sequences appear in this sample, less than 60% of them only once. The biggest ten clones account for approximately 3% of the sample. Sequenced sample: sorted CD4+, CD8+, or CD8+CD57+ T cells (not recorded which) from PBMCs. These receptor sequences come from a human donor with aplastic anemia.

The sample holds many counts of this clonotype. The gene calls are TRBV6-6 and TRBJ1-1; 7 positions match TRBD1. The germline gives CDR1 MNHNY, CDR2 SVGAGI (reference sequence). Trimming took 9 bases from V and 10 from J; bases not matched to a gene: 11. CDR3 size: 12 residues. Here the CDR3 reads CASHPGNRGAFF. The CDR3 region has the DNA TGTGCCAGTCACCCCGGGAACAGGGGAGCTTTCTTT.

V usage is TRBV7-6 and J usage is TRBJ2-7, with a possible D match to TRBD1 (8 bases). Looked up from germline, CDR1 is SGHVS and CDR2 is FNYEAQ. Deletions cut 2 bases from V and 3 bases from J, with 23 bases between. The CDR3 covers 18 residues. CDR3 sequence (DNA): TGTGCCAGCAGCTTATCGTGGGGCAGCGGGGACAGGTTCTACGAGCAGTACTTC. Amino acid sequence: CASSLSWGSGDRFYEQYF.

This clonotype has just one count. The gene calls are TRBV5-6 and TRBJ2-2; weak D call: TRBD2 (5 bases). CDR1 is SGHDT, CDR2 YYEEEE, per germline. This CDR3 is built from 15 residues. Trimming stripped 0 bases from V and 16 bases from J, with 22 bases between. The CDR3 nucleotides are TGTGCCAGCAGCTTGGTAACCGAAAACACCGGGAAGCCGTTTTTT. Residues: CASSLVTENTGKPFF.

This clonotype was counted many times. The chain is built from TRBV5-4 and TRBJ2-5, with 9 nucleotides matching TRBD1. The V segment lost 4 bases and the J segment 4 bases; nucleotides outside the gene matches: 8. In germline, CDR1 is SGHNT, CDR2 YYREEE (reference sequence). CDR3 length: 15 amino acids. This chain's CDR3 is CASSGKTGGGETQYF. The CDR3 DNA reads TGTGCCAGCAGCGGGAAAACAGGGGGCGGAGAGACCCAGTACTTC. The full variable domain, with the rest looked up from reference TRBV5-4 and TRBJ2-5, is ETGVTQSPTHLIKTRGQQVTLRCSSQSGHNTVSWYQQALGQGPQFIFQYYREEENGRGNFPPRFSGLQFPNYSSELNVNALELDDSALYLCASSGKTGGGETQYFGPGTRLLVL.

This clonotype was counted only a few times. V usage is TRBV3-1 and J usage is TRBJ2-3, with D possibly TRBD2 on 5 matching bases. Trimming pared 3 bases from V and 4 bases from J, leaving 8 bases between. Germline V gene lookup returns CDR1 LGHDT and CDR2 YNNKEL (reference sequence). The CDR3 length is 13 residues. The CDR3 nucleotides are TGTGCCAGCAGCCACGAACTAGCAGATACGCAGTATTTT. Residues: CASSHELADTQYF.

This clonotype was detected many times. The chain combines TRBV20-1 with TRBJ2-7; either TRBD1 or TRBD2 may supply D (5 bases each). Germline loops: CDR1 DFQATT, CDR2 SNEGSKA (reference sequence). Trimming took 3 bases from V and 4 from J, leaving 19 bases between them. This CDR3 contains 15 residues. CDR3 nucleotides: TGCAGTGCTAGGCCCCCCGAGGGCAGGGCGTACGAGCAGTACTTC. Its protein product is CSARPPEGRAYEQYF.

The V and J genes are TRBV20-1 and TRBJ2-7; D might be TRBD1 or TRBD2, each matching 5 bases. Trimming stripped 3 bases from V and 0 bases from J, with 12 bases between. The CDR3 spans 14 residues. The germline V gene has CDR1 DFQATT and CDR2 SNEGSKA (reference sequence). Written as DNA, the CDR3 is TGCAGTGCTAGTCGGGGCACTAGCTCCTACGAGCAGTACTTC. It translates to CSASRGTSSYEQYF.

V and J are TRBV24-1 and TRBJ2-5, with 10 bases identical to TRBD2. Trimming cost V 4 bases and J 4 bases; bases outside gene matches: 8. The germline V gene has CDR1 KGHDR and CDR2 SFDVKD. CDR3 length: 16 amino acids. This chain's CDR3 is CATSDLSGRAGETQYF. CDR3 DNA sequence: TGTGCCACCAGTGACTTAAGCGGGAGGGCCGGAGAGACCCAGTACTTC.

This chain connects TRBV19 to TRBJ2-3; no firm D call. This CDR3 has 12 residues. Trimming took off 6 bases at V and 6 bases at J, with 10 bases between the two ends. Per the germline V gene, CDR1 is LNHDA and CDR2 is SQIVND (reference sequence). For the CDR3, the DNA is TGTGCCAGTAGCCCTGGGTCCGATACGCAGTATTTT. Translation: CASSPGSDTQYF.

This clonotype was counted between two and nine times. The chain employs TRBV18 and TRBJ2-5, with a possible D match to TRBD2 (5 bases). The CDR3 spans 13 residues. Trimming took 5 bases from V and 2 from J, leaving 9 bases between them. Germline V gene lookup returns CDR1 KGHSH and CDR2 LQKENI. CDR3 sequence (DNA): TGTGCCAGCTCAGACGGACTGCAAGAGACCCAGTACTTC. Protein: CASSDGLQETQYF.

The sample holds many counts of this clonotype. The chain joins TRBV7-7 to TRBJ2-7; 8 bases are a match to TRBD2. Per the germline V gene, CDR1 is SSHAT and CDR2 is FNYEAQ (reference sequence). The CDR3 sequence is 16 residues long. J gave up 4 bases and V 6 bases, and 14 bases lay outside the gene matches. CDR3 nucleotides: TGTGCCAGCAGACACCAAACTAGCGGTAACACGTACGAGCAGTACTTC. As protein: CASRHQTSGNTYEQYF. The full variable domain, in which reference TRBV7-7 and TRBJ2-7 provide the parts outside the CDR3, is GAGVSQSPRYKVTKRGQDVTLRCDPISSHATLYWYQQALGQGPEFLTYFNYEAQPDKSGLPSDRFSAERPEGSISTLTIQRTEQRDSAMYRCASRHQTSGNTYEQYFGPGTRLTVT.

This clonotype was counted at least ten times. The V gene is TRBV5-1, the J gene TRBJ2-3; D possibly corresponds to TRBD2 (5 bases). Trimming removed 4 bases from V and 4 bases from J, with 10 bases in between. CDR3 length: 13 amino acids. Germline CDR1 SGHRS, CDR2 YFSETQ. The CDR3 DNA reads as TGCGCCAGCAGCGCCCTGGGAGCAGATACGCAGTATTTT. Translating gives CASSALGADTQYF.

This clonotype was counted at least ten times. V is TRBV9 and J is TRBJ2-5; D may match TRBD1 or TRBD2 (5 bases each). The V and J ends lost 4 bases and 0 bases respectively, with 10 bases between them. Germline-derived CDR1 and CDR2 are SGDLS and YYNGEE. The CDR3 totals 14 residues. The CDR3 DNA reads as TGTGCCAGCAGCACTCGGGACGACCAAGAGACCCAGTACTTC. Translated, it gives CASSTRDDQETQYF.

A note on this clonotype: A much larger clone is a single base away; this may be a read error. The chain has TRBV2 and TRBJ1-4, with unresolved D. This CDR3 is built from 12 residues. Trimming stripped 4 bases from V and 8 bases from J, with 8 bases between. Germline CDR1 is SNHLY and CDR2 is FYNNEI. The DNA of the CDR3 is TGTGCCAGCAGTGGAACAGAAGAAAAACTGTTTTTT. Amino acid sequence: CASSGTEEKLFF.

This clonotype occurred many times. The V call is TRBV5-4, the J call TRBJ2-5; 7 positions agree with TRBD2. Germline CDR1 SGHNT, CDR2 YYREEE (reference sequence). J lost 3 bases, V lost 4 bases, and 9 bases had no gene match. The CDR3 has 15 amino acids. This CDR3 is CASSPGWGGEETQYF. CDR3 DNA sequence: TGTGCCAGCAGCCCCGGGTGGGGGGGTGAAGAGACCCAGTACTTC.

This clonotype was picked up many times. CDR3 bases: TGTGCCAGCAGAATATTCGGGACACGGTACTTC. Translated: CASRIFGTRYF. The J gene is TRBJ2-4, the V gene TRBV6-1; TRBD1 is a possible D gene (6 bases). Between the trimmed V and J ends, which lost 6 bases and 15 bases, there was a span of 15 bases. This CDR3 contains 11 residues. CDR1 and CDR2 from the germline V gene are MNHNS and SASEGT.

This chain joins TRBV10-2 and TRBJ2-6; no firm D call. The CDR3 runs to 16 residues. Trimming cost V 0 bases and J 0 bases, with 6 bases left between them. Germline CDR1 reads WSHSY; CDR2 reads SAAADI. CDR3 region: CASSESSGSGANVLTF. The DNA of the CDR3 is TGCGCCAGCAGTGAGTCTTCGGGCTCTGGGGCCAACGTCCTGACTTTC.

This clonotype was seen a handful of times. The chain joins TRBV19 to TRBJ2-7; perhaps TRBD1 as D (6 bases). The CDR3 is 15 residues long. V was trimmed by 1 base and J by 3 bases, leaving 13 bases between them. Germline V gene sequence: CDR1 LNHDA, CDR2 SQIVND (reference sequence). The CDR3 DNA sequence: TGTGCCAGTAGTATAGGGGACACCGGTCACTACGAGCAGTACTTC. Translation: CASSIGDTGHYEQYF.